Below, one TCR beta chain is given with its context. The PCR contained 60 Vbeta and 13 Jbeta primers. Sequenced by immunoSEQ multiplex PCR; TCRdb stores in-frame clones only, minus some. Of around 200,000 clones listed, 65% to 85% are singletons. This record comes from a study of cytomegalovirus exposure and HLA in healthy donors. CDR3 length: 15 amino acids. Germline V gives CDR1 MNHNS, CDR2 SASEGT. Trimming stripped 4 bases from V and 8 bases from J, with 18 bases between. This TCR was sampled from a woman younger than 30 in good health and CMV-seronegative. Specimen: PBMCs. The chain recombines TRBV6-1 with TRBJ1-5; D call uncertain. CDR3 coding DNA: TGTGCCAGCAGTGGTCGCACACTGGAAGGAGAGCCCCAGCATTTT. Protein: CASSGRTLEGEPQHF.